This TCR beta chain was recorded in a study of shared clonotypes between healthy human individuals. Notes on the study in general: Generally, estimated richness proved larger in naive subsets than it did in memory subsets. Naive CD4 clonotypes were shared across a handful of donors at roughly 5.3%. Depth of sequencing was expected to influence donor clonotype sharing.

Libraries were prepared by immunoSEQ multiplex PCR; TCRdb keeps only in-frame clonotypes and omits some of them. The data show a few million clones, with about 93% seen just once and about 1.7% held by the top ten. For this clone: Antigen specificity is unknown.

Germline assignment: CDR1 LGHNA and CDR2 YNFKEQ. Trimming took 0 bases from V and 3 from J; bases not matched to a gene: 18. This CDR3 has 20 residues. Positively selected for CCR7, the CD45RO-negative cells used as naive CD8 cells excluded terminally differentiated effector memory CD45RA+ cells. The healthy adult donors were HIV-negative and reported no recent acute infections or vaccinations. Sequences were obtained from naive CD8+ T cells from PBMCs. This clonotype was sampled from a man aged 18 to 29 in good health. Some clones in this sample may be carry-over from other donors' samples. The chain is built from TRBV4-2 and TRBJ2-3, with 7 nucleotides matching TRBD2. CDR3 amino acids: CASSQDMLRNAGVGTDTQYF. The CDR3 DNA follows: TGTGCCAGCAGCCAAGATATGCTGAGAAATGCGGGAGTAGGTACAGATACGCAGTATTTT.